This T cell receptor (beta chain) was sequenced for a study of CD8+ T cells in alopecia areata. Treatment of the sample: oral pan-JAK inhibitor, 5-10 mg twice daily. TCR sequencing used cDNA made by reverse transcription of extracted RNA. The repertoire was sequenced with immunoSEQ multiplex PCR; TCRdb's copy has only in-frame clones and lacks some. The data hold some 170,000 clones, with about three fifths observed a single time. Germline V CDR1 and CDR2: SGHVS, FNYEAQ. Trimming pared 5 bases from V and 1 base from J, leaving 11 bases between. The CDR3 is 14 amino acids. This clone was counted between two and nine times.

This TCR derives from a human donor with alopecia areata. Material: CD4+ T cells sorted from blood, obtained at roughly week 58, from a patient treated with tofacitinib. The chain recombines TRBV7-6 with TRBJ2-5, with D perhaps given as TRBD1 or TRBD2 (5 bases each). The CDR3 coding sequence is TGTGCCAGCAGCCGGGGACCGACCCAAGAGACCCAGTACTTC. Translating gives CASSRGPTQETQYF.